These 9 T cell receptor beta chains came from one sample sequenced in a study of CD8 T cells in ankylosing spondylitis. Study findings and constraints: Ankylosing spondylitis blood appeared to carry a characteristic TCR beta motif of several highly homologous variants.

TCRdb re-called the 5' RACE reads with MiXCR, one entry per CDR3 protein. Seen here are some 220,000 distinct CDR3 sequences, approximately 7.4% observed once, and the top ten hold approximately 15%. These receptors' antigens are unknown. The material sequenced was blood, either unsorted or a sorted T cell fraction (not recorded which). The receptors were gathered from a male donor with ankylosing spondylitis.

This clonotype was counted at least ten times. The chain couples TRBV24-1 to TRBJ2-5, with D unresolved. The germline V and J ends were trimmed by 1 base and 7 bases, with 12 bases remaining between them. The CDR3 is made up of 14 amino acids. Germline V CDR1 and CDR2: KGHDR, SFDVKD. The CDR3 DNA follows: TGTGCCACCAGTGATTTCGAGGACGCCGGGACCCAGTACTTC. Protein: CATSDFEDAGTQYF.

This clonotype showed up many times. The chain couples TRBV12-3 or TRBV12-4 to TRBJ2-7, with D unclear. This CDR3 contains 16 residues. Trimming took 6 bases from V and 2 from J, leaving 20 bases between them. The CDR3: CASSPTLSSFPYEQYF. CDR3 nucleotides: TGTGCCAGCAGCCCCACCCTCTCTTCGTTCCCCTACGAGCAGTACTTC.

This clonotype was observed a handful of times. The rearrangement uses TRBV7-3 and TRBJ2-3, with TRBD2 matching over 8 bases. The CDR3 spans 16 residues. Unmatched junction bases numbered 9, after V lost 1 base and J lost 6 bases. Germline V CDR1 and CDR2: SGHTA, FQGTGA. The CDR3 reads CASSLNPSGYQDTQYF. The CDR3 coding sequence is TGTGCCAGCAGCTTAAATCCTAGCGGGTACCAGGATACGCAGTATTTT.

The sample holds many counts of this clonotype. V is TRBV6-2 or TRBV6-3 and J is TRBJ1-1; 9 nucleotides match TRBD1. V trimming: 2 bases; J trimming: 3 bases; junction bases outside the gene matches: 7. This CDR3 is built from 16 residues. The germline V gene has CDR1 MNHEY and CDR2 SVGEGT. The DNA of the CDR3 is TGTGCCAGCAGTTACCTAGGACAGGGGTCGGACACTGAAGCTTTCTTT. It is translated as CASSYLGQGSDTEAFF.

About this clonotype itself: The junction differs from germline at one of its ends, possibly a read error. The chain carries TRBV25-1 and TRBJ2-1; 10 bases agree with TRBD2. The CDR3 is made up of 13 amino acids. Germline V gives CDR1 MGHDK, CDR2 SYGVNS. CDR3 nucleotide sequence: TGTGCCATCAGTAGCGGGAGGAAAAATGAGCAGTTCTTC. It encodes CAISSGRKNEQFF.

This clonotype occurred many times. The chain joins TRBV10-3 to TRBJ2-3, with TRBD1 matching 7 bases. The CDR3 loop spans 17 amino acids. V lost 6 bases, J lost 0 bases, and 12 bases stayed unmatched. Looked up from germline, CDR1 is ENHRY and CDR2 is SYGVKD. This CDR3 is CAISDDRVSRSTDTQYF. The DNA of the CDR3 is TGTGCCATCAGCGACGACAGGGTATCTCGGAGCACAGATACGCAGTATTTT.

This chain uses TRBV25-1 with TRBJ2-7; possibly TRBD2 for D (5 bases). Germline V gene sequence: CDR1 MGHDK, CDR2 SYGVNS. Trimming took off 0 bases at V and 6 bases at J, with 15 bases between the two ends. This CDR3 has 15 residues. CDR3 in DNA: TGTGCCAGCAGTGAATATACTAGACCTTTTGGCGAGCAGTACTTC. Translating it yields CASSEYTRPFGEQYF.

In regard to this clonotype: Germline and junction disagree at one end, which may indicate a read error. This chain links TRBV6-5 with TRBJ1-1, with D uncertain. Germline CDR1 MNHEY, CDR2 SVGAGI. The CDR3 sequence is 16 residues long. CDR3 residues: CASSYSKAPVGTEAFF. CDR3 sequence (DNA): TGTGCCAGCAGTTACTCGAAGGCCCCCGTCGGAACTGAAGCTTTTTTT.

This clonotype was detected many times. The V call is TRBV5-5, the J call TRBJ1-2; TRBD1 might be the D (6 bases). Germline V gives CDR1 SGHKS, CDR2 YYEKEE (reference sequence). This CDR3 has 14 residues. Trimming pared 4 bases from V and 4 bases from J, leaving 14 bases between. For the CDR3, the DNA is TGTGCCAGCAGCCCGAACGAGGGGGGCTATGGCTACACCTTC. It specifies CASSPNEGGYGYTF.